Below, 15 T cell receptor beta chains from the same sample are listed, as sequenced in a study of beta chain features in type 1 diabetes. Reverse transcribing all isolated RNA meant expressed TCRB transcripts were sequenced. The data were produced by immunoSEQ multiplex PCR, yet TCRdb's version contains in-frame clones alone and is incomplete. The sample carries around 250,000 clones, approximately 13% recorded once. Study conclusions and caveats: TCRB CDR3 length was moderately but significantly reduced in all four CD4+ subsets of Type 1 diabetes patients.

No antigens are known for them. Material: naive CD4+ T cells from blood. The source of these receptors is a man younger than 45 with type 1 diabetes.

This clone showed up just a few times. The gene calls are TRBV7-9 and TRBJ2-7; 7 bases map to TRBD2. CDR3 length equals 18 residues. V dropped 1 base and J dropped 2; count of bases not matched to a gene: 14. Germline V gives CDR1 SEHNR, CDR2 FQNEAQ (reference sequence). The CDR3 here is CASSLVPPRGSNTYEQYF. CDR3 sequence (DNA): TGTGCCAGCAGCTTAGTACCCCCTCGCGGGAGCAACACCTACGAGCAGTACTTC.

This clone was observed a handful of times. Distinct nucleotide sequences in the sample also encode this CDR3. V usage is TRBV18 and J usage is TRBJ1-1, with D tentatively TRBD1 (5 bases). This CDR3 is 13 amino acids long. Trimming stripped 3 bases from V and 1 base from J, with 6 bases between. Germline V gene lookup returns CDR1 KGHSH and CDR2 LQKENI. The CDR3 spells CASSPQGNTEAFF. CDR3 nucleotides: TGTGCCAGCTCACCTCAGGGGAACACTGAAGCTTTCTTT.

The chain joins TRBV18 to TRBJ2-7; unclear D gene. Germline values: CDR1 KGHSH, CDR2 LQKENI. This CDR3 contains 12 residues. V gave up 2 bases and J gave up 3 bases, with 5 bases separating them. The CDR3, as DNA: TGTGCCAGCTCACCATCGTACTACGAGCAGTACTTC. Protein product: CASSPSYYEQYF.

This clone was observed a handful of times. As DNA, the CDR3 is TGCAGCGTTGCCCCATTTACGACTAGCGGGAGCACAGATACGCAGTATTTT. Amino acids: CSVAPFTTSGSTDTQYF. This chain joins TRBV29-1 and TRBJ2-3, with 10 bases identical to TRBD2. Looked up from germline, CDR1 is SQVTM and CDR2 is ANQGSEA. The CDR3 covers 17 residues. V lost 4 bases, J lost 0 bases, and 10 bases stayed unmatched.

The chain uses TRBV30 and TRBJ2-7, with D tentatively TRBD1 (6 bases). The CDR3 is 13 residues long. Germline V gene sequence: CDR1 GTSNPN, CDR2 SVGIG (reference sequence). Trimming stripped 1 base from V and 0 bases from J, with 7 bases between. CDR3 residues: CAWSEGDSYEQYF. Here the CDR3 DNA reads TGTGCCTGGAGTGAGGGGGACTCCTACGAGCAGTACTTC.

This clone has more than one count but fewer than ten. V usage is TRBV5-1 and J usage is TRBJ1-3; maybe TRBD1 (5 bases). Looked up from germline, CDR1 is SGHRS and CDR2 is YFSETQ. The V and J ends lost 0 bases and 4 bases respectively, with 11 bases between them. This CDR3 has 15 amino acids. CDR3 protein: CASSLEGSSGNTIYF. DNA of the CDR3: TGCGCCAGCAGCTTGGAGGGGTCGAGCGGAAACACCATATATTTT.

The V and J genes are TRBV28 and TRBJ1-2; D is ambiguous. The CDR3 runs to 14 residues. Trimming took off 6 bases at V and 5 bases at J, with 16 bases between the two ends. Germline-derived CDR1 and CDR2 are MDHEN and SYDVKM. CDR3 in amino acids: CASSIGGGPYGYTF. The DNA of the CDR3 is TGTGCCAGCAGCATCGGAGGAGGACCTTATGGCTACACCTTC.

The chain employs TRBV11-3 and TRBJ2-1; D is unclear. The V and J ends lost 5 bases and 4 bases respectively, with 12 bases between them. CDR3 length: 14 residues. Germline V gene sequence: CDR1 SGHNT, CDR2 YENEEA. The CDR3 nucleotides are TGTGCCAGCAGCCCTTCCCCACAGTACAATGAGCAGTTCTTC. As protein: CASSPSPQYNEQFF.

This clone was observed a handful of times. The chain uses TRBV5-1 and TRBJ2-7, with D perhaps matching TRBD2 (6 bases). Germline V gene sequence: CDR1 SGHRS, CDR2 YFSETQ. The germline V and J ends were trimmed by 3 bases and 1 base, with 14 bases remaining between them. There are 15 residues in the CDR3. The CDR3: CASSSDPGLSYEQYF. The CDR3 DNA is TGCGCCAGCAGCTCCGACCCGGGACTTTCCTACGAGCAGTACTTC.

This clone was found a few times. The chain employs TRBV5-4 and TRBJ1-1; a possible D gene is TRBD1 (5 bases). The V and J ends lost 2 bases and 3 bases respectively, with 8 bases between them. The CDR3 loop spans 13 amino acids. Germline assignment: CDR1 SGHNT and CDR2 YYREEE (reference sequence). CDR3 sequence reads: CASSLRGDTEAFF. The CDR3 nucleotides read TGTGCCAGCAGCTTAAGGGGTGACACTGAAGCTTTCTTT.

The V and J genes are TRBV4-1 and TRBJ1-5, with D maybe TRBD1 (5 bases). Trimming took 0 bases from V and 7 from J, leaving 10 bases between them. The CDR3 extends over 14 amino acids. Germline V CDR1 and CDR2: MGHRA, YSYEKL. CDR3 bases: TGCGCCAGCAGCCAAGACAGGGTAAAACAGCCCCAGCATTTT. It is translated as CASSQDRVKQPQHF.

This clone was observed a handful of times. The V gene is TRBV19, the J gene TRBJ1-5; no clear D. V lost 2 bases and J lost 4, with 9 bases in between. CDR3 size: 14 residues. CDR1 is LNHDA, CDR2 SQIVND, per germline (reference sequence). The CDR3 spells CASSIFTENQPQHF. The CDR3, as DNA: TGTGCCAGTAGTATATTTACAGAGAATCAGCCCCAGCATTTT.

This clone was counted between two and nine times. V is TRBV6-5 and J is TRBJ1-1, with D uncertain. This CDR3 is 13 amino acids long. The ends were cut back, 4 bases at V and 5 bases at J, with 11 bases in the middle. Per the germline V gene, CDR1 is MNHEY and CDR2 is SVGAGI. CDR3 sequence (DNA): TGTGCCAGCAGTTCCCCGAGAGGGACTGAAGCTTTCTTT. Its translation is CASSSPRGTEAFF.

This sequence joins TRBV14 and TRBJ2-5; 10 positions agree with TRBD2. V lost 4 bases, J lost 2 bases, and 10 bases stayed unmatched. There are 17 residues in the CDR3. Per the germline V gene, CDR1 is SGHDN and CDR2 is FVKESK. CDR3 region: CASSPRTSGNFQETQYF. As DNA, the CDR3 is TGTGCCAGCAGCCCCCGGACTAGCGGAAACTTTCAAGAGACCCAGTACTTC.

The chain links TRBV9 to TRBJ2-3; D not resolved. The CDR3 contains 11 residues. Germline CDR1 SGDLS, CDR2 YYNGEE. Between the trimmed V and J ends, which lost 3 bases and 5 bases, there was a span of 4 bases. CDR3 DNA: TGTGCCAGCAGCGCGTTAGATACGCAGTATTTT. It yields the protein CASSALDTQYF.